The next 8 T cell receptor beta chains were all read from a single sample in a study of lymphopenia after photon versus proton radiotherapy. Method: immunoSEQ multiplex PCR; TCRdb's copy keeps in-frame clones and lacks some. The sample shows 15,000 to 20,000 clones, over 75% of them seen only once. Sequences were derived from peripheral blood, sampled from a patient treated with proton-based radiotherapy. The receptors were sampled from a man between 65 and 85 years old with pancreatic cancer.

CDR3 DNA: TGTGCCAGCAGTGAATTTTGGCATAGCGGTCAGCCCCAGCATTTT. This translates into CASSEFWHSGQPQHF. This rearrangement joins TRBV6-1 to TRBJ1-5; D remains unclear. This CDR3 spans 15 amino acids. CDR1 and CDR2 (germline): MNHNS, SASEGT. The V end was cut by 2 bases, the J end by 6 bases, with 14 bases between.

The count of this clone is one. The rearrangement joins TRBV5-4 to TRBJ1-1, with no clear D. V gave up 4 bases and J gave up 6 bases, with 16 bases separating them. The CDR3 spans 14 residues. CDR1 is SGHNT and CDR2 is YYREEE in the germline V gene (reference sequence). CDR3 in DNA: TGTGCCAGCAGCGGAGCATGGGAGAAAGCTGAAGCTTTCTTT. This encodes CASSGAWEKAEAFF.

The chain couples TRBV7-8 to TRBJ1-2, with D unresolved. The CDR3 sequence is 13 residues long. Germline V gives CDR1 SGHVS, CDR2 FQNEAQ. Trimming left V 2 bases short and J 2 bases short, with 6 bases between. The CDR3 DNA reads TGTGCCAGCAGCTTAAAAGAGAACTATGGCTACACCTTC. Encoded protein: CASSLKENYGYTF.

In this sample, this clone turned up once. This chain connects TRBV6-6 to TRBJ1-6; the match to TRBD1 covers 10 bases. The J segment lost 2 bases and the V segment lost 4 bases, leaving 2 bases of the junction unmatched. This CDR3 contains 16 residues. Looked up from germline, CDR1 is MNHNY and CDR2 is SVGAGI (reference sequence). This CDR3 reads CASSLGQGAYNSPLHF. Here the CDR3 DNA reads TGTGCCAGCAGTTTAGGACAGGGGGCCTATAATTCACCCCTCCACTTT.

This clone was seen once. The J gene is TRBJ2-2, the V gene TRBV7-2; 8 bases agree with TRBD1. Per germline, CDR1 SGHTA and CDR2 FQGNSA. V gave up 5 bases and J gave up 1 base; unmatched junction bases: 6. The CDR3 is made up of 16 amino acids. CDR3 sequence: CASSPQGAMNTGELFF. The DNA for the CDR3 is TGTGCCAGCAGCCCCCAGGGGGCCATGAACACCGGGGAGCTGTTTTTT.

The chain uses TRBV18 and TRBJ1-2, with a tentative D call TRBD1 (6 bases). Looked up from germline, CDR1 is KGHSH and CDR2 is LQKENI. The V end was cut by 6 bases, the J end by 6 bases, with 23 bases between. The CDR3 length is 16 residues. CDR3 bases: TGTGCCAGCTCCCGTTTAGAATTATACAGGGACAATGGCTACACCTTC. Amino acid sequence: CASSRLELYRDNGYTF.

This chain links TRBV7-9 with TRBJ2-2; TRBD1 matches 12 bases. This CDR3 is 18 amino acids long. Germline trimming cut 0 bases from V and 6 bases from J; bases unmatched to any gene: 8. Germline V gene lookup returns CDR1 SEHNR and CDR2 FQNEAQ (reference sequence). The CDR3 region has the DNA TGTGCCAGCAGCTTAGCGCGTGGGACAGGGGGCCGCGCCGGGGAGCTGTTTTTT. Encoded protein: CASSLARGTGGRAGELFF.

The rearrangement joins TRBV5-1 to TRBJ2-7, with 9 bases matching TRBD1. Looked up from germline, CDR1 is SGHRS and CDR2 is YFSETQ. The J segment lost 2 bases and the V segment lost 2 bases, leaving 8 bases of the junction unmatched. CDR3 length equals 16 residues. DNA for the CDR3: TGCGCCAGCAGCTTTGGGGACAGGGAAAGGACCTACGAGCAGTACTTC. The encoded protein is CASSFGDRERTYEQYF. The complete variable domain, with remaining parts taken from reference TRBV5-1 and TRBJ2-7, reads KAGVTQTPRYLIKTRGQQVTLSCSPISGHRSVSWYQQTPGQGLQFLFEYFSETQRNKGNFPGRFSGRQFSNSRSEMNVSTLELGDSALYLCASSFGDRERTYEQYFGPGTRLTVT.